These T cell receptor beta chains were read from a single sample in a study of shared T cell receptors in the human thymus. Only in-frame clones appear in the TCRdb table, and some are missing; sequencing was by immunoSEQ multiplex PCR. The table records about 380,000 clones, about 95% of them present only once. Material for sequencing was thymocytes. The receptors come from a human donor. CDR3s include the opening cysteine and the closing phenylalanine or tryptophan. Fields, in order: V gene, CDR3 length, clone size, J gene, D gene, CDR3 DNA, CDR3 protein. D genes are given only for firm matches. A clone size is listed for some rows: how often the clone was seen (once, few, many), or a class if it is expanded.

TRBV4-1	15	NA	TRBJ2-7	TRBD2	TGCGCCAGCAGCCAAAGAGAGCGGGAACTAGACGAGCAGTACTTC	CASSQRERELDEQYF
TRBV18	13	NA	TRBJ2-7	NA	TGTGCCAGCTCACCCGACAGGCCTTACGAGCAGTACTTC	CASSPDRPYEQYF
TRBV7-9	17	NA	TRBJ2-5	NA	TGTGCCAGCAGCTTAGCGTTCTTCGGCGGGAACCAAGAGACCCAGTACTTC	CASSLAFFGGNQETQYF
TRBV30	16	NA	TRBJ2-4	TRBD2	TGTGCCTGGAGTAGTACTAGCGGGAGTCCCAAAAACATTCAGTACTTC	CAWSSTSGSPKNIQYF
TRBV29-1	13	NA	TRBJ1-3	NA	TGCAGCGTCACAGGGTATCCCGGCAACACCATATATTTT	CSVTGYPGNTIYF
TRBV9	16	NA	TRBJ2-5	TRBD2	TGTGCCAGCAGCGCCAGACTTGGAATGGGGGGGGAGACCCAGTACTTC	CASSARLGMGGETQYF
TRBV27	13	NA	TRBJ1-5	NA	TGTGCCAGCAGTTTACTCCAGGGACAGCCCCAGCATTTT	CASSLLQGQPQHF
TRBV5-1	15	NA	TRBJ2-7	NA	TGCGCCAGCAGCCCCGACCTGGGGCAGGGGAACGAGCAGTACTTC	CASSPDLGQGNEQYF
TRBV4-1	16	NA	TRBJ2-2	TRBD2	TGCGCCAGCAGCCGCCGACTAGCGGGAGACACCGGGGAGCTGTTTTTT	CASSRRLAGDTGELFF
TRBV7-9	13	NA	TRBJ2-7	NA	TGTGCCAGCAGCTCCGGTTATACCTACGAGCAGTACTTC	CASSSGYTYEQYF
TRBV11-2	15	NA	TRBJ2-1	NA	TGTGCCAGCAGTCAGGGCATTTGGCTCTACAATGAGCAGTTCTTC	CASSQGIWLYNEQFF
TRBV29-1	17	once	TRBJ2-1	TRBD2	TGCAGCGTTGAAAGGTCCCGGCCTAGCGGGGCGTACAATGAGCAGTTCTTC	CSVERSRPSGAYNEQFF
TRBV28	17	once	TRBJ2-7	TRBD1	TGTGCCAGCAGTTTGCCCCCGAGGGCCAACAGGGGGTACGAGCAGTACTTC	CASSLPPRANRGYEQYF
TRBV6-1	13	NA	TRBJ2-1	NA	TGTGCCAGCACCCGTCCCCTCTACAATGAGCAGTTCTTC	CASTRPLYNEQFF
TRBV15	17	NA	TRBJ1-3	NA	TGTGCCACCAGCAGATATCCCCGGGTTTTCTCTGGAAACACCATATATTTT	CATSRYPRVFSGNTIYF
TRBV7-9	16	NA	TRBJ2-5	NA	TGTGCCAGCAGCCGTCTTACGGGGTCGCGTACAGAGACCCAGTACTTC	CASSRLTGSRTETQYF
TRBV6-5	14	once	TRBJ2-7	TRBD1	TGTGCCAGCAGTTATGGACAGGAATCCCACGAGCAGTACTTC	CASSYGQESHEQYF
TRBV5-1	11	NA	TRBJ2-1	NA	TGCGCCAGCAGCCCGACAGGTGAGCAGTTCTTC	CASSPTGEQFF
TRBV28	18	NA	TRBJ2-4	NA	TGTGCCAGCAGTAGATCCCCTGGGACGGACCTAGCCAAAAACATTCAGTACTTC	CASSRSPGTDLAKNIQYF
TRBV29-1	15	NA	TRBJ1-2	TRBD1	TGCAGCGTTGAAGATCCGGGACAGGGGAACTATGGCTACACCTTC	CSVEDPGQGNYGYTF
TRBV5-8	13	NA	TRBJ2-5	NA	TGTGCCAGCAGCGGAATGTACCAAGAGACCCAGTACTTC	CASSGMYQETQYF
TRBV27	16	once	TRBJ2-3	TRBD1	TGTGCCATCCCCATCCGGACAGGGGGCGGCACAGATACGCAGTATTTT	CAIPIRTGGGTDTQYF
TRBV7-9	11	NA	TRBJ2-7	NA	TGTGCCAGCAGCCCGACCTACGAGCAGTACTTC	CASSPTYEQYF
TRBV6-1	14	NA	TRBJ1-1	NA	TGTGCCAGCGCCACTGACAGGTTGAACACTGAAGCTTTCTTT	CASATDRLNTEAFF
TRBV27	16	NA	TRBJ1-3	NA	TGTGCCAGCAGTCCCCGTGGGCGCCGCTCTGGAAACACCATATATTTT	CASSPRGRRSGNTIYF
TRBV9	13	NA	TRBJ1-5	NA	TGTGCCAGCAGCCGAGGAAGGGGTCAGCCCCAGCATTTT	CASSRGRGQPQHF
TRBV18	17	once	TRBJ1-1	NA	TGTGCCAGCTCACCACCTTGGGGCCGCATTAAGAACACTGAAGCTTTCTTT	CASSPPWGRIKNTEAFF
TRBV28	15	NA	TRBJ1-5	TRBD1	TGTGCCAGCAGTATGGACAGGTGTTGCAATCAGCCCCAGCATTTT	CASSMDRCCNQPQHF
TRBV4-1	14	NA	TRBJ1-5	NA	TGCGCCAGCAGCCAAGCTGGGGACAATCAGCCCCAGCATTTT	CASSQAGDNQPQHF
TRBV29-1	12	once	TRBJ1-3	NA	TGCAGCGTCGGACTCTCTGGAAACACCATATATTTT	CSVGLSGNTIYF
TRBV6-4	18	NA	TRBJ2-2	TRBD2	TGTGCCAGCAGTGTACAGGCCGTAGGGACTAGCAGGAGCGGGGAGCTGTTTTTT	CASSVQAVGTSRSGELFF
TRBV27	11	NA	TRBJ1-1	NA	TGTGCCAGGAATATTAACACTGAAGCTTTCTTT	CARNINTEAFF
TRBV19	17	NA	TRBJ2-7	NA	TGTGCCAGTAGTATAGTAGTAGTTGGGACACCTTCCTACGAGCAGTACTTC	CASSIVVVGTPSYEQYF
TRBV7-2	18	NA	TRBJ2-1	TRBD2	TGTGCCAGCAGCTTAGTGTGGATAGGCGGGAGTAAAAGGAATGAGCAGTTCTTC	CASSLVWIGGSKRNEQFF
TRBV25-1	12	few	TRBJ2-5	NA	TGTGCCAGCAGTGAACAGCAAGAGACCCAGTACTTC	CASSEQQETQYF
TRBV7-2	13	NA	TRBJ2-1	NA	TGTGCCAGCAGCTTAGGGCCTGGCCTGAGGCAGTTCTTC	CASSLGPGLRQFF
TRBV5-1	16	once	TRBJ2-5	NA	TGCGCCAGCAGCTTGACCCCGGACAGACTCCAAGAGACCCAGTACTTC	CASSLTPDRLQETQYF
TRBV7-6	10	NA	TRBJ1-6	NA	TGTGCCAGCAGGAATTCACCCCTCCACTTT	CASRNSPLHF
TRBV7-2	17	NA	TRBJ2-1	NA	TGTGCCAGCAGCCCCGGGTGGGGGAGGAGCTCCTACAATGAGCAGTTCTTC	CASSPGWGRSSYNEQFF
TRBV28	16	NA	TRBJ1-1	NA	TGTGCCAGCAGTTTATTCTCCTCGGGGGGGAACACTGAAGCTTTCTTT	CASSLFSSGGNTEAFF
TRBV6-4	16	NA	TRBJ2-1	NA	TGTGCCAGCAGTGGCTTTGGTGGGTTGACCTACAATGAGCAGTTCTTC	CASSGFGGLTYNEQFF
TRBV4-1	14	NA	TRBJ2-7	NA	TGCGCCAGCAGCCAAGCGCCTTTCTCCTACGAGCAGTACTTC	CASSQAPFSYEQYF
TRBV5-4	14	NA	TRBJ2-7	NA	TGTGCCAGCAGCCCCAGGGGGAGCGGGAGCGAGAAGTACTTC	CASSPRGSGSEKYF
TRBV28	15	once	TRBJ1-2	NA	TGTGCCAGCAGTGGCCGACAGGTGGTAGGGTGTGGCTACACCTTC	CASSGRQVVGCGYTF
TRBV14	17	NA	TRBJ2-2	TRBD2	TGTGCCAGCAGCCAGGGGACTAGCGGCAGGAACACCGGGGAGCTGTTTTTT	CASSQGTSGRNTGELFF